These 18 T cell receptor beta chains share one sample of origin, sequenced in a study of blood T cell repertoires in COVID-19. Sequencing was performed with immunoSEQ multiplex PCR; in TCRdb, only in-frame clones are kept and a portion is missing. The repertoire holds roughly 200,000 clones, with 65% to 85% as singletons. Sequencing was performed on peripheral blood. Receptors originate from a man aged 45-65 years with active or convalescent COVID-19.

The J gene is TRBJ1-2, the V gene TRBV3-1 (or the pseudogene TRBV3-2); a possible D gene is TRBD1 (6 bases). The V gene lost 4 bases and the J gene lost 4 bases, with 10 bases spanning the gap. The CDR3 runs 13 residues. Germline V gene data show CDR1 as LGHDT and CDR2 as YNNKEL (reference sequence). In DNA form, the CDR3 reads TGTGCCAGCAGCCCGACAGGACTCTATGGCTACACCTTC. It encodes CASSPTGLYGYTF.

J is TRBJ1-5 and V is TRBV5-1; TRBD1 matches at 9 bases. This CDR3 is 15 amino acids long. The germline CDR1 and CDR2 sequences are SGHRS and YFSETQ. With 3 bases clipped from V and 1 base from J, the junction kept 2 bases outside the gene matches. This chain's CDR3 is CASSWGTGSNQPQHF. In DNA form, the CDR3 reads TGCGCCAGCAGCTGGGGGACAGGGAGCAATCAGCCCCAGCATTTT.

The rearrangement links TRBV27 to TRBJ2-3; D gene uncertain. The V end was cut by 4 bases, the J end by 0 bases, with 11 bases between. The V gene's germline CDR1 is MNHEY and CDR2 SMNVEV (reference sequence). The CDR3 totals 15 residues. CDR3 protein: CASSSASPSTDTQYF. In nucleotides, the CDR3 is TGTGCCAGCAGTTCCGCGTCACCTAGCACAGATACGCAGTATTTT.

This clone was picked up a small number of times. V is TRBV2 and J is TRBJ2-1, with D tentatively TRBD1 (6 bases). The CDR3 has 14 residues. V lost 5 bases and J lost 6, with 14 bases in between. CDR1 is SNHLY, CDR2 FYNNEI, per germline. CDR3 coding DNA: TGTGCCAGCAGTCCCAGGGGCCTGCGCAATGAGCAGTTCTTC. Amino acids: CASSPRGLRNEQFF. The whole variable domain, filled in from reference TRBV2 and TRBJ2-1, reads EPEVTQTPSHQVTQMGQEVILRCVPISNHLYFYWYRQILGQKVEFLVSFYNNEISEKSEIFDDQFSVERPDGSNFTLKIRSTKLEDSAMYFCASSPRGLRNEQFFGPGTRLTVL.

The V gene is TRBV5-1, the J gene TRBJ2-3; no clear D. Per germline, CDR1 SGHRS and CDR2 YFSETQ. The CDR3 has 13 residues. Trimming left V 2 bases short and J 5 bases short, with 9 bases between. CDR3 sequence reads: CASSLGAEDTQYF. The CDR3 region has the DNA TGCGCCAGCAGCTTAGGAGCCGAAGATACGCAGTATTTT. The full variable domain, in which reference TRBV5-1 and TRBJ2-3 provide the parts outside the CDR3, is KAGVTQTPRYLIKTRGQQVTLSCSPISGHRSVSWYQQTPGQGLQFLFEYFSETQRNKGNFPGRFSGRQFSNSRSEMNVSTLELGDSALYLCASSLGAEDTQYFGPGTRLTVL.

V and J are TRBV29-1 and TRBJ1-4; tentatively, D is TRBD1 (5 bases). The CDR3 has 13 residues. Germline values: CDR1 SQVTM, CDR2 ANQGSEA. Trimming stripped 5 bases from V and 6 bases from J, with 13 bases between. The CDR3 nucleotides are TGCAGCGTTAGGGTAACAGGATATGAAAAACTGTTTTTT. This sequence encodes CSVRVTGYEKLFF.

The count of this clone is one. This sequence joins TRBV7-9 and TRBJ2-7; D is unresolved. The V gene lost 5 bases and the J gene lost 2 bases, with 13 bases spanning the gap. CDR1 is SEHNR, CDR2 FQNEAQ, per germline (reference sequence). The CDR3 is 14 amino acids. CDR3 sequence: CASSPGSQPYEQYF. The CDR3 region has the DNA TGTGCCAGCAGCCCCGGGTCTCAACCCTACGAGCAGTACTTC.

The rearrangement joins TRBV5-1 to TRBJ1-2; unclear D gene. V was trimmed by 4 bases and J by 3 bases, leaving 7 bases between them. The length of the CDR3 is 12 residues. Germline CDR1 is SGHRS and CDR2 is YFSETQ. This chain's CDR3 is CASSPADYGYTF. CDR3 DNA sequence: TGCGCCAGCAGCCCGGCGGACTATGGCTACACCTTC.

J is TRBJ1-2 and V is TRBV6-1, with 9 nucleotides matching TRBD1. V was clipped by 3 bases and J by 5 bases; unmatched bases: 4. The CDR3 contains 14 residues. Looked up from germline, CDR1 is MNHNS and CDR2 is SASEGT. DNA of the CDR3: TGTGCCAGCAGTGAGGACAGGGGCGGGTATGGCTACACCTTC. It translates to CASSEDRGGYGYTF.

V and J are TRBV4-3 and TRBJ2-3; a weak D match, TRBD1 (5 bases). This CDR3 region has 17 residues. Trimming removed 0 bases at V and 2 bases at J, with 15 bases between. The V gene's germline CDR1 is LGHNA and CDR2 YSLEER. The CDR3 loop reads CASSQDYRTPATDTQYF. The CDR3 nucleotides read TGCGCCAGCAGCCAAGATTATAGGACACCGGCCACAGATACGCAGTATTTT.

This clone came up a few times. This chain uses TRBV12-3 or TRBV12-4 with TRBJ1-1; 8 nucleotides line up with TRBD1. The CDR3 length is 13 residues. The V segment lost 3 bases and the J segment 7 bases; nucleotides outside the gene matches: 4. CDR3 sequence (DNA): TGTGCCAGCAGTTTGGGGACAGGTCTTGAAGCTTTCTTT. Amino acid sequence: CASSLGTGLEAFF.

This chain uses TRBV5-4 with TRBJ2-7, with TRBD2 matching over 8 bases. The CDR3 totals 15 residues. Germline CDR1 and CDR2: SGHNT and YYREEE (reference sequence). Unmatched junction bases numbered 6, after V lost 1 base and J lost 3 bases. The DNA for the CDR3 is TGTGCCAGCAGCTTGAGGCGGGGGGCAAACTACGAGCAGTACTTC. Amino acids: CASSLRRGANYEQYF. Variable domain in full (rest from reference TRBV5-4 and TRBJ2-7): ETGVTQSPTHLIKTRGQQVTLRCSSQSGHNTVSWYQQALGQGPQFIFQYYREEENGRGNFPPRFSGLQFPNYSSELNVNALELDDSALYLCASSLRRGANYEQYFGPGTRLTVT.

The rearrangement uses TRBV9 and TRBJ2-1; 9 nucleotides agree with TRBD2. This CDR3 spans 15 amino acids. In germline, CDR1 is SGDLS, CDR2 YYNGEE. Trimming took 0 bases from V and 9 from J; bases not matched to a gene: 7. The CDR3 protein is CASSVGGSGGSEQFF. In DNA form, the CDR3 reads TGTGCCAGCAGCGTAGGTGGTAGCGGGGGAAGTGAGCAGTTCTTC.

Only a few counts were recorded for this clone. J is TRBJ1-2 and V is TRBV2; 8 bases align to TRBD1. From germline, CDR1 is SNHLY and CDR2 FYNNEI. J lost 4 bases, V lost 6 bases, and 7 bases had no gene match. This CDR3 comprises 14 residues. CDR3: CASSPPGGGYGYTF. In nucleotides, the CDR3 is TGTGCCAGCAGCCCCCCAGGGGGCGGCTATGGCTACACCTTC.

The chain carries TRBV2 and TRBJ2-1, with 7 bases lining up with TRBD1. CDR3 length: 15 residues. V shed 6 bases, J shed 9 bases, and the junction held 14 bases outside the gene matches. Germline assignment: CDR1 SNHLY and CDR2 FYNNEI. The CDR3 reads CASSRDSPAGAEQFF. The CDR3 DNA sequence: TGTGCCAGCAGCCGGGACAGTCCGGCAGGGGCTGAGCAGTTCTTC.

The V call is TRBV19, the J call TRBJ1-5; the D is unclear. CDR1 and CDR2 (germline): LNHDA, SQIVND (reference sequence). The CDR3 is made up of 15 amino acids. The V gene lost 6 bases and the J gene lost 0 bases, with 12 bases spanning the gap. The CDR3 DNA sequence: TGTGCCAGTAGCCCCGACGGGTATAGCAATCAGCCCCAGCATTTT. Translated, it gives CASSPDGYSNQPQHF.

The chain combines TRBV5-4 with TRBJ2-7; TRBD1 is a possible D gene (6 bases). CDR3 length equals 15 residues. V lost 4 bases to trimming and J lost 3 bases, with 17 bases between them. Germline CDR1 reads SGHNT; CDR2 reads YYREEE (reference sequence). CDR3 protein: CASSRTGQAYYEQYF. As DNA, the CDR3 is TGTGCCAGCAGCCGAACGGGACAAGCCTACTACGAGCAGTACTTC.

The genes are TRBV30 and TRBJ2-7, with 10 bases lining up with TRBD1. The trim removed 6 bases at V and 4 bases at J, leaving 9 bases unmatched. The CDR3 runs to 14 residues. Germline V gives CDR1 GTSNPN, CDR2 SVGIG (reference sequence). CDR3 sequence: CACHPRDRGYEQYF. The CDR3 nucleotides read TGTGCCTGCCATCCTAGGGACAGGGGTTACGAGCAGTACTTC.